This TCR beta chain appears in the sequencing data of a study of human T cells and chemical hapten exposure. Study context: There were weekly diphenylcyclopropenone doses to the scalp for patients throughout the roughly 23-week study.

Notes on the study in general: Expanded TCRs clustered into significantly more large CDR3 similarity groups than controls, the analysis revealed.

This clonotype came up many times. Its cognate antigen is unknown. TCRdb used MiXCR to reprocess the RACE reads, holding one entry per CDR3 protein. The table includes around 40,000 distinct CDR3 sequences, 10% to 15% detected once. Time point given: patch test 3, about 24 weeks after DPC sensitization. Regarding treatment: therapeutic diphenylcyclopropenone sensitization with weekly scalp DPC. It was unfractionated whole blood from which total RNA was extracted. Blood draws preceded each patch test application. Germline assignment: CDR1 LGHDT and CDR2 YNNKEL (reference sequence). Trimming stripped 4 bases from V and 0 bases from J, with 11 bases between. This CDR3 comprises 15 residues.

This chain connects TRBV3-1 to TRBJ2-3, with unresolved D. This receptor was obtained from a woman aged 40 to 50 with alopecia areata. Some clones in this sample may be carry-over from other donors' samples. The specimen was whole blood, collected in connection with sensitization to the hapten diphenylcyclopropenone (DPC). This CDR3 reads CASSPRVHSTDTQYF. CDR3 in DNA: TGTGCCAGCAGCCCCCGGGTCCATAGCACAGATACGCAGTATTTT.